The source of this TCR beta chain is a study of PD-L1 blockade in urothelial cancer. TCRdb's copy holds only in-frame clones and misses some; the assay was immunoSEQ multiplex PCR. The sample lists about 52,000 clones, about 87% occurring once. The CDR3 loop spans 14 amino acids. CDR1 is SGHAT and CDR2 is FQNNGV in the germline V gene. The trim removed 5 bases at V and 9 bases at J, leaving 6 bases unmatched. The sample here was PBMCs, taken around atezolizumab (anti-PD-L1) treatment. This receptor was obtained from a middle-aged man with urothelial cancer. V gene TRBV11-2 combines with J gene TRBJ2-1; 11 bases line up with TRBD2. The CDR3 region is CASSPLAGAAEQFF. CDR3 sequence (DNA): TGTGCCAGCAGCCCACTAGCGGGAGCCGCTGAGCAGTTCTTC.